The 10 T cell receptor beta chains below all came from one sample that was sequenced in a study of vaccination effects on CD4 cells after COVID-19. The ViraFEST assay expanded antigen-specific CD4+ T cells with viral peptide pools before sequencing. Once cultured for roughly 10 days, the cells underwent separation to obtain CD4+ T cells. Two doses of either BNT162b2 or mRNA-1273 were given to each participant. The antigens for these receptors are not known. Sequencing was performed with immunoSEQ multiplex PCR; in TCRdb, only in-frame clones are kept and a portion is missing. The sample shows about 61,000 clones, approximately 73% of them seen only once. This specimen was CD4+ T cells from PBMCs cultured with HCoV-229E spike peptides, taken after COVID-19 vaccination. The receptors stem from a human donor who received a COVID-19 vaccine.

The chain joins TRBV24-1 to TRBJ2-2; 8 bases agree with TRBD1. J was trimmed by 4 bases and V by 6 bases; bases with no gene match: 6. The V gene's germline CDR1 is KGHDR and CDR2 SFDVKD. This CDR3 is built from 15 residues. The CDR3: CATSRQGAATGELFF. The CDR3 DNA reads TGTGCCACCAGTCGGCAGGGGGCTGCCACCGGGGAGCTGTTTTTT.

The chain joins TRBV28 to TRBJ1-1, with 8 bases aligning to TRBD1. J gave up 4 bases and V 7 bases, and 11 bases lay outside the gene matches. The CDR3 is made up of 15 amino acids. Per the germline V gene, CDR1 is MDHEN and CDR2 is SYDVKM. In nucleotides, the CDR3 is TGTGCCAGCACCCCAGGGGGCAGGGGGGGCACTGAAGCTTTCTTT. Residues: CASTPGGRGGTEAFF.

In nucleotides, the CDR3 is TGTGCCAGCAGCTATAGGACAGGGTACAACACAGATACGCAGTATTTT. It encodes CASSYRTGYNTDTQYF. This rearrangement joins TRBV7-3 to TRBJ2-3, with TRBD1 identical over 8 bases. Germline V gene sequence: CDR1 SGHTA, CDR2 FQGTGA. V trimming: 4 bases; J trimming: 2 bases; junction bases outside the gene matches: 8. The CDR3 sequence is 16 residues long.

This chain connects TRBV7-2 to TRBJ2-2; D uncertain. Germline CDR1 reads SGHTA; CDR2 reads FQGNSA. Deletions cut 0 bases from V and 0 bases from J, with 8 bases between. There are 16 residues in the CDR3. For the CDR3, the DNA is TGTGCCAGCAGCTTAGCGAGCCAGGCGAACACCGGGGAGCTGTTTTTT. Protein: CASSLASQANTGELFF.

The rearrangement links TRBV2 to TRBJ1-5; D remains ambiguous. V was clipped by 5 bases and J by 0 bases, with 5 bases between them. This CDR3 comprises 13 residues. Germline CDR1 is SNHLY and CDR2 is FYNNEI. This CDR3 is CASSLDSNQPQHF. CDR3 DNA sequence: TGTGCCAGCAGTCTAGATAGCAATCAGCCCCAGCATTTT.

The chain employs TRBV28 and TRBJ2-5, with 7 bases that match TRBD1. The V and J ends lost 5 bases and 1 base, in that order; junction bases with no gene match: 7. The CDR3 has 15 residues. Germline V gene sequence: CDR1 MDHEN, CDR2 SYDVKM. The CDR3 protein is CASSPSGTAQETQYF. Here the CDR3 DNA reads TGTGCCAGCAGTCCCTCCGGGACAGCCCAAGAGACCCAGTACTTC.

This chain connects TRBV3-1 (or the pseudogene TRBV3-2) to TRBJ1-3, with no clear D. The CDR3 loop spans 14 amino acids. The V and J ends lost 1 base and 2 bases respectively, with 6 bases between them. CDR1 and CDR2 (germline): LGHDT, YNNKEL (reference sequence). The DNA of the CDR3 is TGTGCCAGCAGCCAAGGCGGGGCTGGAAACACCATATATTTT. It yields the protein CASSQGGAGNTIYF.

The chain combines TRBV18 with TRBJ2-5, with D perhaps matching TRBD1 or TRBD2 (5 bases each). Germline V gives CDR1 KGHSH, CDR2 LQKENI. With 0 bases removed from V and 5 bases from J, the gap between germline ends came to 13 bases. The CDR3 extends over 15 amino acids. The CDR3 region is CASSPPSPGPETQYF. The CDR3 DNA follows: TGTGCCAGCTCACCACCGTCCCCGGGGCCGGAGACCCAGTACTTC. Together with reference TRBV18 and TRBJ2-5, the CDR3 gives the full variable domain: NAGVMQNPRHLVRRRGQEARLRCSPMKGHSHVYWYRQLPEEGLKFMVYLQKENIIDESGMPKERFSAEFPKEGPSILRIQQVVRGDSAAYFCASSPPSPGPETQYFGPGTRLLVL.

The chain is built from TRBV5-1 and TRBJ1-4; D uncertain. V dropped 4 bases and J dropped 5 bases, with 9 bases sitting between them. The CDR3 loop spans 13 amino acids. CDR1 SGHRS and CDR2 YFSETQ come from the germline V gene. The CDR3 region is CASSVVPNEKLFF. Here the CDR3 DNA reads TGCGCCAGCAGCGTCGTCCCGAATGAAAAACTGTTTTTT.

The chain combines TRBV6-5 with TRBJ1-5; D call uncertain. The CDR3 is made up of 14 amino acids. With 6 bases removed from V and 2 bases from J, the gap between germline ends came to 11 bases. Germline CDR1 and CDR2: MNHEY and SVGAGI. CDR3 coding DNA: TGTGCCAGCAGCTTCATAGAGGGCAATCAGCCCCAGCATTTT. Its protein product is CASSFIEGNQPQHF.